This passage covers 32 T cell receptor beta chains from one sample sequenced in a study of blood T cell repertoires in COVID-19. The repertoire was sequenced with immunoSEQ multiplex PCR; TCRdb's copy has only in-frame clones and lacks some. The data show about 250,000 clones, over 75% seen once. Sequenced input: peripheral blood. These receptors all stem from a man between 50 and 59 years old with COVID-19, enrolled during active disease.

The chain combines TRBV5-1 with TRBJ1-6; 7 nucleotides line up with TRBD1. The V gene's germline CDR1 is SGHRS and CDR2 YFSETQ. With 3 bases clipped from V and 10 bases from J, the junction kept 10 bases outside the gene matches. The CDR3 spans 15 residues. The CDR3 protein is CASSSRTGSESPLHF. CDR3 sequence (DNA): TGCGCCAGCAGCTCTCGGACAGGTTCAGAATCACCCCTCCACTTT.

This clone was found once. The chain links TRBV12-5 to TRBJ2-2, with 7 bases matching TRBD2. V lost 3 bases, J lost 3 bases, and 7 bases stayed unmatched. The CDR3 is made up of 16 amino acids. Germline V CDR1 and CDR2: LGHNT, FRNRAP. CDR3 bases: TGTGCTAGTGGTTTCTGGGTAGCGGGCTACACCGGGGAGCTGTTTTTT. Amino acids: CASGFWVAGYTGELFF.

The J gene is TRBJ1-1, the V gene TRBV29-1, with a tentative D call TRBD1 (5 bases). CDR1 and CDR2 from the germline V gene are SQVTM and ANQGSEA. Trimming took 8 bases from V and 3 from J, leaving 13 bases between them. This CDR3 is 12 amino acids long. The DNA for the CDR3 is TGCAGCCACGGTGTAGGGGACACTGAAGCTTTCTTT. Protein product: CSHGVGDTEAFF. Variable domain in full (rest from reference TRBV29-1 and TRBJ1-1): SAVISQKPSRDICQRGTSLTIQCQVDSQVTMMFWYRQQPGQSLTLIATANQGSEATYESGFVIDKFPISRPNLTFSTLTVSNMSPEDSSIYLCSHGVGDTEAFFGQGTRLTVV.

This clone has a handful of counts. The chain combines TRBV19 with TRBJ2-7; 7 nucleotides line up with TRBD1. Germline lookup yields CDR1 LNHDA and CDR2 SQIVND (reference sequence). The CDR3 loop spans 13 amino acids. Trimming removed 4 bases from V and 5 bases from J; junction bases left unmatched: 5. The CDR3 bases are TGTGCCAGTAGTACGACAGGGAAGGACGAGCAGTACTTC. Translating it yields CASSTTGKDEQYF.

The rearrangement links TRBV7-2 to TRBJ2-7; 10 bases fit TRBD2. Germline CDR1 reads SGHTA; CDR2 reads FQGNSA. J gave up 3 bases and V 1 base, and 6 bases lay outside the gene matches. The CDR3 runs 16 residues. CDR3: CASSLVSAGGLYEQYF. In nucleotides, the CDR3 is TGTGCCAGCAGCTTAGTGTCAGCGGGGGGGCTCTACGAGCAGTACTTC.

V and J are TRBV18 and TRBJ2-6; 12 positions agree with TRBD2. J gave up 2 bases and V 3 bases, and 11 bases lay outside the gene matches. Germline CDR1 KGHSH, CDR2 LQKENI. There are 20 residues in the CDR3. The CDR3 DNA is TGTGCCAGCTCACCCCAGCACCTTGGACTAGCGGGGACTGGGGCCAACGTCCTGACTTTC. As protein: CASSPQHLGLAGTGANVLTF.

The chain links TRBV5-1 to TRBJ2-1, with D unresolved. Trimming took 0 bases from V and 6 from J, leaving 4 bases between them. The germline gives CDR1 SGHRS, CDR2 YFSETQ. CDR3 size: 12 residues. The CDR3: CASSLGANEQFF. For the CDR3, the DNA is TGCGCCAGCAGCTTGGGGGCCAATGAGCAGTTCTTC.

The chain uses TRBV6-5 and TRBJ2-5, with TRBD1 as a possible D gene (6 bases). V lost 2 bases and J lost 3, with 10 bases in between. Germline lookup yields CDR1 MNHEY and CDR2 SVGAGI. The CDR3 consists of 14 residues. The CDR3 loop reads CASSYADSKETQYF. The CDR3, as DNA: TGTGCCAGCAGTTACGCGGACAGCAAAGAGACCCAGTACTTC.

V is TRBV5-6 and J is TRBJ2-1; 9 bases line up with TRBD2. There are 16 residues in the CDR3. J lost 3 bases, V lost 4 bases, and 8 bases had no gene match. CDR1 is SGHDT, CDR2 YYEEEE, per germline. The CDR3 nucleotides are TGTGCCAGCAGCATAGAGCGGGGGGAAATCTACAATGAGCAGTTCTTC. It is translated as CASSIERGEIYNEQFF.

The chain is built from TRBV19 and TRBJ1-1; 8 bases line up with TRBD1. The CDR3 covers 12 residues. Germline-derived CDR1 and CDR2 are LNHDA and SQIVND (reference sequence). The V gene end was trimmed by 8 bases and the J gene end by 4 bases; junction bases not matched to a gene: 3. The CDR3 region has the DNA TGTGCCAGTCGTCAGGGGGCCACTGAAGCTTTCTTT. This gives the protein CASRQGATEAFF.

The genes are TRBV28 and TRBJ2-7; 8 nucleotides agree with TRBD1. CDR3 length: 14 residues. Germline V gives CDR1 MDHEN, CDR2 SYDVKM. V gave up 5 bases and J gave up 3 bases; unmatched junction bases: 6. The CDR3 loop is CASSKAGGYYEQYF. The CDR3 DNA sequence: TGTGCCAGCAGTAAGGCAGGGGGCTACTACGAGCAGTACTTC.

The V and J genes are TRBV4-2 and TRBJ1-6; tentative D call: TRBD1 (6 bases). CDR3 length equals 15 residues. CDR1 and CDR2 from the germline V gene are LGHNA and YNFKEQ. Trimming left V 0 bases short and J 7 bases short, with 10 bases between. This CDR3 is CASSQDPGVNSPLHF. DNA of the CDR3: TGTGCCAGCAGCCAAGATCCAGGGGTAAATTCACCCCTCCACTTT.

In its sample, this clone was seen once. The V call is TRBV5-5, the J call TRBJ2-1, with 15 bases fitting TRBD2. Germline CDR1 SGHKS, CDR2 YYEKEE (reference sequence). The CDR3 sequence is 16 residues long. V lost 4 bases to trimming and J lost 10 bases; unmatched junction nucleotides: 9. The CDR3 coding sequence is TGTGCCAGCAGCGCCAGGACTAGCGGGGGGGTCGGAGAGCAGTTCTTC. It yields the protein CASSARTSGGVGEQFF. Filled out from reference TRBV5-5 and TRBJ2-1, the complete variable domain reads DAGVTQSPTHLIKTRGQQVTLRCSPISGHKSVSWYQQVLGQGPQFIFQYYEKEERGRGNFPDRFSARQFPNYSSELNVNALLLGDSALYLCASSARTSGGVGEQFFGPGTRLTVL.

In its sample, this clone was seen once. CDR3 bases: TGCAGTGCTAGTAGGGGAAGGGGCGATGGCTACACCTTC. It is translated as CSASRGRGDGYTF. The V and J genes are TRBV20-1 and TRBJ1-2; maybe TRBD1 (5 bases). Germline CDR1 is DFQATT and CDR2 is SNEGSKA (reference sequence). V shed 3 bases and J shed 6 bases, with 14 bases lying between them. This CDR3 contains 13 residues.

This clone appeared once. Additional DNA sequences in this sample encode the identical CDR3. The chain is built from TRBV7-8 and TRBJ1-2; 7 bases fit TRBD1. This CDR3 region has 14 residues. CDR1 SGHVS and CDR2 FQNEAQ come from the germline V gene. With 5 bases clipped from V and 0 bases from J, the junction kept 3 bases outside the gene matches. In nucleotides, the CDR3 is TGTGCCAGCAGCCCTGGGACAGCTAACTATGGCTACACCTTC. It codes for CASSPGTANYGYTF.

The chain couples TRBV4-1 to TRBJ2-5; TRBD2 agrees at 12 bases. This CDR3 is built from 16 residues. Trimming removed 0 bases from V and 4 bases from J; junction bases left unmatched: 3. CDR1 and CDR2 (germline): MGHRA, YSYEKL. CDR3 protein: CASSQDELAGGETQYF. Here the CDR3 DNA reads TGCGCCAGCAGCCAAGATGAACTAGCGGGGGGAGAGACCCAGTACTTC.

The V and J genes are TRBV5-5 and TRBJ2-7; D is unclear. The CDR3 length is 13 residues. The V gene's germline CDR1 is SGHKS and CDR2 YYEKEE (reference sequence). V lost 6 bases and J lost 0, with 10 bases in between. The CDR3: CASTQAYSYEQYF. The CDR3 bases are TGTGCCAGCACCCAGGCCTACTCCTACGAGCAGTACTTC.

CDR3 sequence reads: CASSTRGRQGVTKKLFF. The CDR3 region has the DNA TGTGCCAGTAGTACCCGAGGCCGACAGGGGGTGACGAAAAAACTGTTTTTT. The chain combines TRBV19 with TRBJ1-4, with 9 bases matching TRBD1. Trimming removed 4 bases from V and 9 bases from J; junction bases left unmatched: 15. This CDR3 region has 17 residues. The germline CDR1 and CDR2 sequences are LNHDA and SQIVND (reference sequence). Filled out from reference TRBV19 and TRBJ1-4, the complete variable domain reads DGGITQSPKYLFRKEGQNVTLSCEQNLNHDAMYWYRQDPGQGLRLIYYSQIVNDFQKGDIAEGYSVSREKKESFPLTVTSAQKNPTAFYLCASSTRGRQGVTKKLFFGSGTQLSVL.

The V call is TRBV28, the J call TRBJ1-2, with TRBD1 identical over 9 bases. The CDR3 has 14 residues. V shed 4 bases and J 2 bases; nucleotides not matched to a gene: 2. CDR1 and CDR2 from the germline V gene are MDHEN and SYDVKM. CDR3: CASSSGTGNYGYTF. CDR3 in DNA: TGTGCCAGCAGTTCCGGGACAGGGAACTATGGCTACACCTTC.

The CDR3 protein is CASSQPNPQRWYGTGELFF. The CDR3 DNA sequence: TGCGCCAGCAGCCAACCAAATCCCCAACGGTGGTATGGCACCGGGGAGCTGTTTTTT. This chain connects TRBV4-1 to TRBJ2-2, with D uncertain. CDR1 and CDR2 (germline): MGHRA, YSYEKL. The V end lost 2 bases, the J end lost 4 bases, and 23 bases lay between the germline ends. This CDR3 comprises 19 residues.

This clone appeared once. The chain uses TRBV4-3 and TRBJ1-5, with D maybe TRBD1 (5 bases). V was shortened by 0 bases and J by 0 bases, with 9 bases between the two germline ends. Germline CDR1 LGHNA, CDR2 YSLEER. CDR3 length: 16 residues. As DNA, the CDR3 is TGCGCCAGCAGCCAAGAACGACAGAATAGCAATCAGCCCCAGCATTTT. Its protein is CASSQERQNSNQPQHF.

V is TRBV5-6 and J is TRBJ2-7; 10 bases fit TRBD2. The CDR3 consists of 14 residues. V gave up 5 bases and J gave up 0 bases; unmatched junction bases: 2. The germline CDR1 and CDR2 sequences are SGHDT and YYEEEE. The CDR3 DNA reads TGTGCCAGCAGTTCTAGCGGGGGCTCCTACGAGCAGTACTTC. Protein: CASSSSGGSYEQYF.

The V and J genes are TRBV16 and TRBJ1-1; TRBD1 is a possible D gene (5 bases). This CDR3 region has 14 residues. The V gene lost 0 bases and the J gene lost 6 bases, with 11 bases spanning the gap. Germline V lookup: CDR1 KGHSY, CDR2 FQNENV. This CDR3 is CASSQSGGWAEAFF. CDR3 nucleotides: TGTGCCAGCAGCCAATCCGGGGGGTGGGCTGAAGCTTTCTTT.

V and J are TRBV27 and TRBJ1-6, with 10 positions matching TRBD1. This CDR3 comprises 18 residues. The V segment lost 6 bases and the J segment 0 bases; nucleotides outside the gene matches: 8. Looked up from germline, CDR1 is MNHEY and CDR2 is SMNVEV (reference sequence). The CDR3 coding sequence is TGTGCCAGCAGGAGCCGGGACAGGGGCTTCTCCTATAATTCACCCCTCCACTTT. Its protein product is CASRSRDRGFSYNSPLHF.

The sample holds one count of this clone. The CDR3 spells CASSFQGGTGELFF. The CDR3 nucleotides are TGTGCCAGCAGCTTCCAGGGGGGAACCGGGGAGCTGTTTTTT. This rearrangement joins TRBV7-3 to TRBJ2-2; TRBD1 might be the D (7 bases). CDR1 and CDR2 (germline): SGHTA, FQGTGA. The CDR3 runs 14 residues. The V end was cut by 3 bases, the J end by 5 bases, with 10 bases between.

This clone was recorded only once. The chain has TRBV11-1 and TRBJ1-5, with 9 bases matching TRBD1. V shed 5 bases, J shed 8 bases, and the junction held 4 bases outside the gene matches. The CDR3 covers 13 residues. Germline-derived CDR1 and CDR2 are SGHAT and FQDESV (reference sequence). The CDR3 is CASSRDRGEPQHF. The CDR3 coding sequence is TGTGCCAGCAGCCGAGACAGGGGGGAGCCCCAGCATTTT.

V and J are TRBV12-3 or TRBV12-4 and TRBJ2-7; 10 bases line up with TRBD1. The trim removed 4 bases at V and 3 bases at J, leaving 0 bases unmatched. This CDR3 has 13 amino acids. The CDR3 is CASSWDRGYEQYF. CDR3 DNA sequence: TGTGCCAGCAGTTGGGACAGGGGCTACGAGCAGTACTTC.

The chain combines TRBV10-2 with TRBJ2-7; 7 bases fit TRBD2. The CDR3 is 14 residues long. Germline CDR1 WSHSY, CDR2 SAAADI. J gave up 3 bases and V 0 bases, and 2 bases lay outside the gene matches. The CDR3 is CASSESRGVYEQYF. Written as DNA, the CDR3 is TGCGCCAGCAGTGAGTCCCGGGGGGTCTACGAGCAGTACTTC.

This clone was detected only once. The chain employs TRBV2 and TRBJ1-4; D is undetermined. V shed 5 bases and J shed 4 bases, with 11 bases lying between them. Germline CDR1 reads SNHLY; CDR2 reads FYNNEI. The length of the CDR3 is 14 residues. The CDR3: CASSFSRGNEKLFF. Written as DNA, the CDR3 is TGTGCCAGCAGTTTTTCTCGGGGTAATGAAAAACTGTTTTTT.

This clone was counted only a few times. This CDR3 is also generated by other DNA sequences in the sample. The rearrangement joins TRBV3-1 (or the pseudogene TRBV3-2) to TRBJ1-1; TRBD1 agrees at 7 bases. CDR1 is LGHDT and CDR2 is YNNKEL in the germline V gene (reference sequence). Trimming at V came to 4 bases and at J to 1 base, leaving 3 bases not matched to a gene. CDR3 size: 14 residues. The chain's CDR3 is CASSLGTANTEAFF. CDR3 coding DNA: TGTGCCAGCAGCCTCGGGACAGCGAACACTGAAGCTTTCTTT.

J is TRBJ1-2 and V is TRBV10-3, with a possible D match to TRBD1 (5 bases). This CDR3 has 14 residues. Trimming cost V 3 bases and J 2 bases, with 10 bases left between them. CDR1 and CDR2 from the germline V gene are ENHRY and SYGVKD. The CDR3: CAISEVPGNYGYTF. In nucleotides, the CDR3 is TGTGCCATCAGTGAAGTACCAGGGAACTATGGCTACACCTTC.

The CDR3 spells CASGGHGLAEAFF. The CDR3 DNA reads as TGTGCCAGCGGGGGCCACGGGCTGGCTGAAGCTTTCTTT. The chain links TRBV6-5 to TRBJ1-1; D is perhaps TRBD1 (6 bases). V was cut by 8 bases and J by 6 bases, with 16 bases left in between. Germline CDR1 and CDR2: MNHEY and SVGAGI. The CDR3 runs to 13 residues.